This T cell receptor (beta chain) comes out of a study of CD8 T cells in ankylosing spondylitis (dated by TCRdb to 2015 to 2018). For the wider study: T cell receptor beta repertoires were profiled in healthy donors and ankylosing spondylitis patients so that disease-linked TCR variants could be found. The whole study cohort included over 85 healthy donors and some 27 ankylosing spondylitis patients. Peripheral blood was sampled, and synovial fluid was also collected from ankylosing spondylitis patients.

Beyond this particular receptor, the publication reports: Significant enrichment of the disease-linked clones was reported in matched synovial fluid samples from ankylosing spondylitis patients. Blood from ankylosing spondylitis patients appeared to be characterized by a TCR beta motif made up of under ten highly homologous amino acid variants. The disease-linked clones showed a CD8+ phenotype and occurred at relatively low frequencies in peripheral blood. Some TCR beta motif variants had previously been reported in synovial fluid and blood of reactive arthritis patients, which suggested common disease-initiation mechanisms.

A word on this clonotype: The antigen this receptor binds is unknown. Nothing much larger sits one base from this clone, and base qualities are not available.

Sequencing was carried out with an Illumina HiSeq 2500. Quantitative 5'-RACE with molecular barcodes was used to prepare TCR beta libraries. The original pipeline was this. Disease-linked TCR variants were identified with a new computational method built on a probabilistic model of VDJ rearrangement. TCRdb reran the public reads through fastp at Q25 and MiXCR, keeping productive beta chains. One record per CDR3 amino acid sequence lists the most common genes and DNA. These V and J calls are TCRdb output, not the study's own analysis. This sample comprises hundreds of thousands of distinct CDR3 sequences, approximately 12% of them detected only once. The ten most abundant clones make up around 0.51% of the sample. The sample consisted of blood, either unsorted or a sorted T cell fraction (not recorded which). The source of this sequence is a male donor with ankylosing spondylitis.

The nucleotide sequence reads TGTGCCAGCAGCTTAAAGGAGACCACATATGGCTACACCTTC. It translates to CASSLKETTYGYTF. Here the chain combines TRBV7-8 and TRBJ1-2, with no reliable assignment of the D segment. The junction shows trimming of 2 bases on V and 5 bases on J, plus 12 bases between the germline ends. The CDR3 sequence holds 14 residues, the cysteine and phenylalanine included. The kept DNA is CDR3 alone, 42 bases in frame from the first base. The germline V gene provides CDR1 SGHVS and CDR2 FQNEAQ.